The present T cell receptor beta chain was sequenced within a study of T-cell memory formation after mild COVID-19. Study-level points and caveats: Mostly located in CM and EM were contracting CD4+ clones, with contracting CD8+ clones located in EMRA.

This clonotype occurred a few times. What it binds is not known. V dropped 2 bases and J dropped 0 bases, with 5 bases sitting between them. This CDR3 has 13 amino acids. TCRdb reprocessed the 5' RACE reads via MiXCR and lists one record per CDR3 protein. The sample has about 290,000 distinct CDR3 sequences, about 16% seen once. The chain is built from TRBV12-3 or TRBV12-4 and TRBJ2-7, with D tentatively TRBD2 (5 bases). This sequence originates from a man in his late teens or twenties who had mild COVID-19 (a few samples of this study predate the infection). Cell type and time point are not known. Material for sequencing was PBMCs or a T cell subset sorted from them (not recorded which). The CDR3 sequence: CASSLRDSYEQYF. In DNA form, the CDR3 reads TGTGCCAGCAGTTTACGGGACTCCTACGAGCAGTACTTC.